The clone carrying this T cell receptor beta chain has a count of ten or more. With a J-beta primer mix and a sample-barcoded 5' primer, a second PCR ran roughly 6 to 11 cycles. Using its own MiXCR run on the 5' RACE reads, TCRdb lists one record per CDR3 protein. The sample includes hundreds of thousands of distinct CDR3 sequences, about 61% of them seen just once. The data were taken from a study of blood T cells in healthy people across ages. Trimming removed 0 bases at V and 4 bases at J, with 7 bases between. Germline V gene lookup returns CDR1 SQVTM and CDR2 ANQGSEA. The CDR3 has 12 residues. Sequencing input: blood. V usage is TRBV29-1 and J usage is TRBJ2-7; possibly TRBD2 for D (5 bases). The TCR was taken from a middle-aged man in good health. The CDR3 reads CSVEDRGYEQYF. The CDR3 DNA reads as TGCAGCGTTGAAGATCGGGGTTACGAGCAGTACTTC.